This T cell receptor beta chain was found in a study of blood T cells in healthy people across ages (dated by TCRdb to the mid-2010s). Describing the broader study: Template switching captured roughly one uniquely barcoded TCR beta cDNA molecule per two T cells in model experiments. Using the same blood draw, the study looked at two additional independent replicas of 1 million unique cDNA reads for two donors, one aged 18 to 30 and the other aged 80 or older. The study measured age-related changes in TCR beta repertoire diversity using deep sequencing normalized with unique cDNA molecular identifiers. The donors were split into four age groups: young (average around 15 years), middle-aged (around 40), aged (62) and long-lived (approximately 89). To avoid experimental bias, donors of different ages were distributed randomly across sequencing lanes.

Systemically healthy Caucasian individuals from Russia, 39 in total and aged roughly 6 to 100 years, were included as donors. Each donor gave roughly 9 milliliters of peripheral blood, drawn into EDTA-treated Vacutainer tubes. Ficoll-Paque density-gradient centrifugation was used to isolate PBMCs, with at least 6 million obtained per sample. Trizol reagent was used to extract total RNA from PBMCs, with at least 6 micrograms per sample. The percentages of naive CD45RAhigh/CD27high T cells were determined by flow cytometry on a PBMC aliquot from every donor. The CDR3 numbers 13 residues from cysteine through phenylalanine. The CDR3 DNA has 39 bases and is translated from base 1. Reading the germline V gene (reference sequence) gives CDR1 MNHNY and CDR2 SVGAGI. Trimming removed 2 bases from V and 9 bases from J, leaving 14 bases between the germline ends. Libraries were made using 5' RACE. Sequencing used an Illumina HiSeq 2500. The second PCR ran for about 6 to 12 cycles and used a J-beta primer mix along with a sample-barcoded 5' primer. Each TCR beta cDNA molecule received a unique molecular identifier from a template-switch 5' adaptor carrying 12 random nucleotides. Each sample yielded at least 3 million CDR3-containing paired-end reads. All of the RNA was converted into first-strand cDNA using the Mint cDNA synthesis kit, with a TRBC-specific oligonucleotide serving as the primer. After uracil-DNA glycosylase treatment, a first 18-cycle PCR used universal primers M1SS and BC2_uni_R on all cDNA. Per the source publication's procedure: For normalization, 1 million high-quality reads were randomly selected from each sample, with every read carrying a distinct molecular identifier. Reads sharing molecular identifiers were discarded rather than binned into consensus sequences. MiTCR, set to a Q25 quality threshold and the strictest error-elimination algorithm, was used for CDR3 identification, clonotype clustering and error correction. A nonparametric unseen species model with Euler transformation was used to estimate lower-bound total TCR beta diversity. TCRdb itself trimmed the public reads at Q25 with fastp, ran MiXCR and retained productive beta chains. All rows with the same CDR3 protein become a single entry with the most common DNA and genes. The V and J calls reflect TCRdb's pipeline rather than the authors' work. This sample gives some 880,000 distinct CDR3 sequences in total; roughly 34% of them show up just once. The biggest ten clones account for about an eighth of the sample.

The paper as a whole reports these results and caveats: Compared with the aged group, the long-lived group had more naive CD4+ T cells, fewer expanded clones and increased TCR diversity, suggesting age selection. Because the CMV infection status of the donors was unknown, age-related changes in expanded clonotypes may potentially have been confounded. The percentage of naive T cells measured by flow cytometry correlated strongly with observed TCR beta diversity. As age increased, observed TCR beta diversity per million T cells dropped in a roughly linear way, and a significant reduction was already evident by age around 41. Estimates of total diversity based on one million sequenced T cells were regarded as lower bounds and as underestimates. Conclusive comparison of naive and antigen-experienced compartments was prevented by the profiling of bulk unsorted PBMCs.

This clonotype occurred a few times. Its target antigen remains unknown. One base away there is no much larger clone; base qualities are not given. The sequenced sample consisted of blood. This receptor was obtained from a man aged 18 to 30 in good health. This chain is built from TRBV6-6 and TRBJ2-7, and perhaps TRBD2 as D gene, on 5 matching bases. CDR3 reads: CASSYGRGQPQYF. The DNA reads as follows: TGTGCCAGCAGTTACGGTCGAGGGCAGCCGCAGTACTTC.